The 18 T cell receptor beta chains in this list originate from one sample, sequenced in a study of human T cells and chemical hapten exposure. Time point indicated: patch test 3, about 24 weeks after DPC sensitization. Treatment of the sample: therapeutic diphenylcyclopropenone sensitization with weekly scalp DPC. A single record per CDR3 protein comes from TCRdb applying MiXCR to the RACE reads. Of just under 60,000 distinct CDR3 sequences in the sample, roughly 12% are singletons; the top ten hold roughly 2.3%. This specimen was whole blood, taken in connection with sensitization to the hapten diphenylcyclopropenone (DPC). The receptors come from a man aged 30 to 45 with alopecia areata. Some clones in this sample may be carry-over from other donors' samples.

The table lists this clonotype with many counts. The chain joins TRBV9 to TRBJ1-2; D might be TRBD1 (6 bases). V lost 3 bases to trimming and J lost 5 bases, with 17 bases between them. The CDR3 is 15 amino acids. Germline V lookup: CDR1 SGDLS, CDR2 YYNGEE. For the CDR3, the DNA is TGTGCCAGCAGCGCCGGACAGCCCCGGTTGTATGGCTACACCTTC. Translating gives CASSAGQPRLYGYTF.

This clonotype was seen more than once but under ten times. The chain links TRBV19 to TRBJ2-7; 7 bases are shared with TRBD1. This CDR3 has 12 amino acids. The ends lost 10 bases at V and 3 bases at J; junction bases unmatched: 6. Germline CDR1 and CDR2: LNHDA and SQIVND (reference sequence). The CDR3: CATEGQSYEQYF. CDR3 nucleotides: TGTGCCACCGAGGGACAGAGCTACGAGCAGTACTTC.

The rearrangement uses TRBV5-1 and TRBJ2-3, with D uncertain. The CDR3 runs to 15 residues. In germline, CDR1 is SGHRS, CDR2 YFSETQ. The germline V and J ends were trimmed by 1 base and 0 bases, with 9 bases remaining between them. CDR3 nucleotide sequence: TGCGCCAGCAGCTTGATGGACCCTAGCACAGATACGCAGTATTTT. It translates to CASSLMDPSTDTQYF.

This clonotype was seen a few times. This sequence joins TRBV7-2 and TRBJ2-7; D remains unclear. The length of the CDR3 is 14 residues. The germline V and J ends were trimmed by 1 base and 3 bases, with 10 bases remaining between them. Germline V lookup: CDR1 SGHTA, CDR2 FQGNSA. The CDR3 loop reads CASSLDAGRYEQYF. The CDR3 bases are TGTGCCAGCAGCTTAGATGCAGGACGCTACGAGCAGTACTTC.

This clonotype was seen ten or more times. DNA of the CDR3: TGTGCCAGCAGCCCACGAGGACAGCCTACTAATGAAAAACTGTTTTTT. The encoded protein is CASSPRGQPTNEKLFF. The V and J genes are TRBV7-6 and TRBJ1-4; D possibly corresponds to TRBD1 (6 bases). The germline gives CDR1 SGHVS, CDR2 FNYEAQ. The CDR3 runs 16 residues. V gave up 5 bases and J gave up 2 bases, with 15 bases separating them.

This clonotype was seen ten or more times. V and J are TRBV5-5 and TRBJ1-1; tentative D call: TRBD1 (6 bases). Germline V gene data show CDR1 as SGHKS and CDR2 as YYEKEE (reference sequence). V lost 0 bases, J lost 3 bases, and 6 bases lay in between. This CDR3 comprises 13 residues. CDR3 sequence reads: CASSLGTDTEAFF. The CDR3 DNA sequence: TGTGCCAGCAGCTTGGGGACAGACACTGAAGCTTTCTTT.

The table lists this clonotype with many counts. The rearrangement uses TRBV7-2 and TRBJ2-1; D is perhaps TRBD2 (6 bases). V lost 5 bases to trimming and J lost 9 bases, with 20 bases between them. The V gene's germline CDR1 is SGHTA and CDR2 FQGNSA. The CDR3 totals 15 residues. CDR3 in DNA: TGTGCCAGCAGCCTCATGGACGCGGGGAACACTGAGCAGTTCTTC. Its translation: CASSLMDAGNTEQFF.

This clonotype was picked up many times. The chain joins TRBV6-2 or TRBV6-3 to TRBJ2-1; no clear D gene. Trimming took off 6 bases at V and 3 bases at J, with 21 bases between the two ends. CDR3 length: 17 amino acids. The germline V gene encodes CDR1 MNHEY and CDR2 SVGEGT. For the CDR3, the DNA is TGTGCCAGCAGCCACTTAGCCCCTGGCAGGAGCTACAATGAGCAGTTCTTC. This gives the protein CASSHLAPGRSYNEQFF.

V gene TRBV28 combines with J gene TRBJ2-7, with 10 bases fitting TRBD1. CDR1 is MDHEN and CDR2 is SYDVKM in the germline V gene. This CDR3 contains 16 residues. The V segment lost 5 bases and the J segment 4 bases; nucleotides outside the gene matches: 11. In nucleotides, the CDR3 is TGTGCCAGCAGTGCTACCTCCGGGACAGGGGTTTACGAGCAGTACTTC. It translates to CASSATSGTGVYEQYF.

V and J are TRBV11-2 and TRBJ2-7, with D perhaps TRBD1 (5 bases). Trimming took off 4 bases at V and 7 bases at J, with 8 bases between the two ends. Germline CDR1 and CDR2: SGHAT and FQNNGV. This CDR3 comprises 11 residues. This CDR3 reads CASSCRQEQYF. CDR3 nucleotides: TGTGCCAGCAGCTGCCGACAGGAGCAGTACTTC.

V and J are TRBV7-8 and TRBJ2-2, with TRBD1 as a possible D gene (6 bases). The length of the CDR3 is 14 residues. Trimming left V 7 bases short and J 4 bases short, with 13 bases between. Germline CDR1 reads SGHVS; CDR2 reads FQNEAQ. The CDR3 nucleotides are TGTGCCAGCATTCTGGGGGCGCTCACCGGGGAGCTGTTTTTT. Translation: CASILGALTGELFF.

A few counts support this clonotype. This chain connects TRBV28 to TRBJ1-6, with D unresolved. This CDR3 spans 15 amino acids. V shed 7 bases and J shed 12 bases, with 22 bases lying between them. In germline, CDR1 is MDHEN, CDR2 SYDVKM. CDR3 in amino acids: CASTPPRAGLLPLHF. In DNA form, the CDR3 reads TGTGCCAGCACCCCCCCCCGGGCGGGGTTGTTACCCCTCCACTTT.

This clonotype has at least ten counts. This sequence joins TRBV20-1 and TRBJ1-6, with D perhaps matching TRBD1 (5 bases). Germline V lookup: CDR1 DFQATT, CDR2 SNEGSKA (reference sequence). There are 15 residues in the CDR3. The ends were cut back, 6 bases at V and 7 bases at J, with 19 bases in the middle. DNA for the CDR3: TGCAGTGCGGCACCGGGACGGATTACAAATTCACCCCTCCACTTT. Encoded protein: CSAAPGRITNSPLHF.

The rearrangement links TRBV7-9 to TRBJ1-4; D is unclear. Germline V gene sequence: CDR1 SEHNR, CDR2 FQNEAQ (reference sequence). Trimming pared 7 bases from V and 0 bases from J, leaving 6 bases between. The CDR3 covers 13 residues. The CDR3: CASMAATNEKLFF. The CDR3, as DNA: TGTGCCAGCATGGCCGCAACTAATGAAAAACTGTTTTTT.

The V call is TRBV5-1, the J call TRBJ2-7; D uncertain. The length of the CDR3 is 12 residues. V lost 1 base, J lost 5 bases, and 7 bases lay in between. The V gene's germline CDR1 is SGHRS and CDR2 YFSETQ. DNA for the CDR3: TGCGCCAGCAGCTTGCAGTTCCACGAGCAGTACTTC. It codes for CASSLQFHEQYF.

This chain links TRBV9 with TRBJ2-2; 7 nucleotides agree with TRBD1. This CDR3 contains 15 residues. The germline V gene has CDR1 SGDLS and CDR2 YYNGEE. V dropped 2 bases and J dropped 3; count of bases not matched to a gene: 4. CDR3 bases: TGTGCCAGCAGCGTCGGGACAGTTGACACCGGGGAGCTGTTTTTT. This codes for CASSVGTVDTGELFF.

This clonotype occurred a few times. The chain combines TRBV7-2 with TRBJ2-1, with 7 bases fitting TRBD1. The CDR3 runs to 13 residues. Germline trimming cut 5 bases from V and 7 bases from J; bases unmatched to any gene: 5. Germline V gene data show CDR1 as SGHTA and CDR2 as FQGNSA. DNA of the CDR3: TGTGCCAGCAGCCTGGGACAGAAGAATGAGCAGTTCTTC. It yields the protein CASSLGQKNEQFF.

This rearrangement joins TRBV29-1 to TRBJ2-7; TRBD1 matches 8 bases. CDR1 is SQVTM and CDR2 is ANQGSEA in the germline V gene. With V trimmed by 7 bases and J by 1 base, 18 bases remained unmatched. CDR3 length equals 17 residues. The CDR3 loop reads CSDRRDRGAGDSYEQYF. The CDR3 coding sequence is TGCAGCGACCGCCGTGACAGGGGCGCAGGGGATTCCTACGAGCAGTACTTC.